Listed below are T cell receptor beta chains from one sample, sequenced in a study of T cell clonotyping in hematopoietic cell transplantation. Clones were read by immunoSEQ multiplex PCR, and TCRdb kept only the in-frame ones, dropping some. The sample has approximately 46,000 clones, 86% seen once; the top ten hold 5.9%. Sequencing used peripheral blood mononuclear cells, obtained before stem cell transplant. The receptors shown here come from a man aged 55 to 70 with biphenotypic leukemia. Some clones in this sample may be carry-over from other donors' samples. Both conserved end residues are part of each CDR3. Each record gives: clone size, D gene, CDR3 length, V gene, J gene, CDR3 DNA, CDR3 protein. D genes are given only for firm matches. Size is omitted from some rows. Given values are once, few, many or a class for expanded clones.

abundance: once
d_gene: .
len: 12
v_gene: TRBV19
j_gene: TRBJ1-4
CDR3nt: TGTGCCAGTAGTGCGGGAGGGGAAAAACTGTTTTTT
CDR3aa: CASSAGGEKLFF

abundance: .
d_gene: .
len: 15
v_gene: TRBV30
j_gene: TRBJ2-1
CDR3nt: TGTGCCTGGAGTGTACTCTCGAGCTCCTACAATGAGCAGTTCTTC
CDR3aa: CAWSVLSSSYNEQFF

abundance: .
d_gene: TRBD2
len: 15
v_gene: TRBV7-8
j_gene: TRBJ2-7
CDR3nt: TGTGCCAGCAGCTTAGCGAGCGGGACCTCCTACGAGCAGTACTTC
CDR3aa: CASSLASGTSYEQYF

abundance: .
d_gene: .
len: 13
v_gene: TRBV29-1
j_gene: TRBJ2-7
CDR3nt: TGCAGCGCCTGGGGCGGGGACCCTTACGAGCAGTACTTC
CDR3aa: CSAWGGDPYEQYF

abundance: .
d_gene: .
len: 12
v_gene: TRBV4-1
j_gene: TRBJ1-1
CDR3nt: TGCGCCAGCAGCCAAGCCGGCACTGAAGCTTTCTTT
CDR3aa: CASSQAGTEAFF

abundance: .
d_gene: .
len: 16
v_gene: TRBV5-8
j_gene: TRBJ2-1
CDR3nt: TGTGCCAGCAGCTCGTTTAGCGGAAGCTCCTACAATGAGCAGTTCTTC
CDR3aa: CASSSFSGSSYNEQFF

abundance: .
d_gene: .
len: 16
v_gene: TRBV11-2
j_gene: TRBJ2-6
CDR3nt: TGTGCCAGCAGTACTCCCACCGGTTCTGGGGCCAACGTCCTGACTTTC
CDR3aa: CASSTPTGSGANVLTF

abundance: .
d_gene: .
len: 15
v_gene: TRBV27
j_gene: TRBJ1-4
CDR3nt: TGTGCCAGCAGTTTATCCTCCATTAGGAATGAAAAACTGTTTTTT
CDR3aa: CASSLSSIRNEKLFF

abundance: .
d_gene: .
len: 12
v_gene: TRBV7-2
j_gene: TRBJ1-5
CDR3nt: TGTGCCAGCAGACCCGGGGGGCAGCCCCAGCATTTT
CDR3aa: CASRPGGQPQHF

abundance: .
d_gene: .
len: 15
v_gene: TRBV19
j_gene: TRBJ1-5
CDR3nt: TGTGCCAGTAGTATGTTAATGGCAGGGGATCAGCCCCAGCATTTT
CDR3aa: CASSMLMAGDQPQHF

abundance: .
d_gene: .
len: 14
v_gene: TRBV1
j_gene: TRBJ1-5
CDR3nt: TGCACCAGCAGCCAGGGGTATAGCAATCAGCCCCAGCATTTT
CDR3aa: CTSSQGYSNQPQHF

abundance: .
d_gene: .
len: 10
v_gene: TRBV20-1
j_gene: TRBJ2-7
CDR3nt: TGCAGTGCTAGAGTCGTCGAGCAGTACTTC
CDR3aa: CSARVVEQYF

abundance: .
d_gene: .
len: 15
v_gene: TRBV11-2
j_gene: TRBJ1-4
CDR3nt: TGTGCCAGCAGCTTAGTGGCAGGCCCTCCGGAAAAACTGTTTTTT
CDR3aa: CASSLVAGPPEKLFF

abundance: .
d_gene: TRBD1
len: 17
v_gene: TRBV2
j_gene: TRBJ1-5
CDR3nt: TGTGCCAGCAGCCAGATCCTCGGACAGGGGGAGAGTCAGCCCCAGCATTTT
CDR3aa: CASSQILGQGESQPQHF

abundance: .
d_gene: TRBD1
len: 13
v_gene: TRBV7-9
j_gene: TRBJ2-7
CDR3nt: TGTGCCAGCAGTTTAGGACAGGATTACGAGCAGTACTTC
CDR3aa: CASSLGQDYEQYF

abundance: .
d_gene: .
len: 13
v_gene: TRBV7-8
j_gene: TRBJ2-7
CDR3nt: TGTGCCAGCAGCTTATCCGCATCCTACGAGCAGTACTTC
CDR3aa: CASSLSASYEQYF

abundance: .
d_gene: TRBD2
len: 17
v_gene: TRBV13
j_gene: TRBJ2-2
CDR3nt: TGTGCCAGCCTAGGACTAGCGGGAGGGCCGAGCACCGGGGAGCTGTTTTTT
CDR3aa: CASLGLAGGPSTGELFF

abundance: .
d_gene: .
len: 16
v_gene: TRBV27
j_gene: TRBJ1-1
CDR3nt: TGTGCCAGCAGTTTAACGGCAGGGAAGATGAACACTGAAGCTTTCTTT
CDR3aa: CASSLTAGKMNTEAFF

abundance: .
d_gene: .
len: 16
v_gene: TRBV11-2
j_gene: TRBJ2-1
CDR3nt: TGTGCCAGCAGCTTAGACCTAGCGCCCCTCCACAATGAGCAGTTCTTC
CDR3aa: CASSLDLAPLHNEQFF

abundance: .
d_gene: .
len: 12
v_gene: TRBV11-2
j_gene: TRBJ2-1
CDR3nt: TGTGCCAGCAGCTTGCATAGGGATGAGCAGTTCTTC
CDR3aa: CASSLHRDEQFF

abundance: once
d_gene: TRBD1
len: 16
v_gene: TRBV9
j_gene: TRBJ1-2
CDR3nt: TGTGCCAGCAGCGTAGATTTGGGACAGTCTAACTATGGCTACACCTTC
CDR3aa: CASSVDLGQSNYGYTF

abundance: .
d_gene: TRBD1
len: 14
v_gene: TRBV5-4
j_gene: TRBJ1-1
CDR3nt: TGTGCCAGCACCAAGGGACAGGGGGGCACTGAAGCTTTCTTT
CDR3aa: CASTKGQGGTEAFF

abundance: .
d_gene: .
len: 11
v_gene: TRBV30
j_gene: TRBJ2-7
CDR3nt: TGTGCCTGGAGTTACCGGGACGTAATGTACTTC
CDR3aa: CAWSYRDVMYF

abundance: once
d_gene: .
len: 13
v_gene: TRBV5-1
j_gene: TRBJ1-1
CDR3nt: TGCGCCAGCAGCTTGGGGGTGGACACTGAAGCTTTCTTT
CDR3aa: CASSLGVDTEAFF

abundance: .
d_gene: TRBD2
len: 17
v_gene: TRBV29-1
j_gene: TRBJ2-1
CDR3nt: TGCAGCGTTGTTGGTAGCGGGCACTCCAAGGGCTACAATGAGCAGTTCTTC
CDR3aa: CSVVGSGHSKGYNEQFF

abundance: .
d_gene: .
len: 14
v_gene: TRBV14
j_gene: TRBJ1-1
CDR3nt: TGTGCCAGCAGCCAAGGGGGGCGGAACACTGAAGCTTTCTTT
CDR3aa: CASSQGGRNTEAFF

abundance: .
d_gene: .
len: 11
v_gene: TRBV19
j_gene: TRBJ2-2
CDR3nt: TGTGCCAGTAAAGCGCACGGGGAGCTGTTTTTT
CDR3aa: CASKAHGELFF

abundance: .
d_gene: TRBD1
len: 16
v_gene: TRBV15
j_gene: TRBJ1-1
CDR3nt: TGTGCCACCAGCAGAGGGCCACAGGGGACGAACACTGAAGCTTTCTTT
CDR3aa: CATSRGPQGTNTEAFF

abundance: .
d_gene: TRBD1
len: 17
v_gene: TRBV30
j_gene: TRBJ1-5
CDR3nt: TGTGCCTGGAGCTCGGGGACAGGGGGGAATAGCAATCAGCCCCAGCATTTT
CDR3aa: CAWSSGTGGNSNQPQHF

abundance: .
d_gene: .
len: 14
v_gene: TRBV19
j_gene: TRBJ2-7
CDR3nt: TGTGCCAGTAGTAGAACGGACTGGAGATACGAGCAGTACTTC
CDR3aa: CASSRTDWRYEQYF

abundance: medium-sized
d_gene: .
len: 11
v_gene: TRBV5-4
j_gene: TRBJ2-7
CDR3nt: TGTGCCAGCAGCAGGGGTTACGAGCAGTACTTC
CDR3aa: CASSRGYEQYF

abundance: .
d_gene: .
len: 14
v_gene: TRBV7-2
j_gene: TRBJ2-2
CDR3nt: TGTGCCAGCAGCTTACCTCGGGGCGCCGGGGAGCTGTTTTTT
CDR3aa: CASSLPRGAGELFF

abundance: .
d_gene: TRBD2
len: 16
v_gene: TRBV11-2
j_gene: TRBJ2-1
CDR3nt: TGTGCCAGCAGCCGGACTAGCGGGAGCAGATACAATGAGCAGTTCTTC
CDR3aa: CASSRTSGSRYNEQFF

abundance: .
d_gene: TRBD2
len: 19
v_gene: TRBV2
j_gene: TRBJ2-2
CDR3nt: TGTGCCAGCAGTCCAACAGGGTTCGGGAGGGCCCGGGACACCGGGGAGCTGTTTTTT
CDR3aa: CASSPTGFGRARDTGELFF

abundance: .
d_gene: TRBD2
len: 14
v_gene: TRBV7-2
j_gene: TRBJ2-7
CDR3nt: TGTGCCAGCAGCCCGCAGAGCGGGAGCGACGAGCAGTACTTC
CDR3aa: CASSPQSGSDEQYF

abundance: .
d_gene: TRBD1
len: 15
v_gene: TRBV6-5
j_gene: TRBJ2-7
CDR3nt: TGTGCCAGCAGTTATCGCGACAGGGGGGGTTACGAGCAGTACTTC
CDR3aa: CASSYRDRGGYEQYF

abundance: .
d_gene: .
len: 15
v_gene: TRBV19
j_gene: TRBJ1-4
CDR3nt: TGTGCCAGTAGGCGGCGAAGGGCGGCTAATGAAAAACTGTTTTTT
CDR3aa: CASRRRRAANEKLFF

abundance: .
d_gene: TRBD2
len: 14
v_gene: TRBV7-8
j_gene: TRBJ2-3
CDR3nt: TGTGCCAGCAGCTTACTAGCGGGAACAGATACGCAGTATTTT
CDR3aa: CASSLLAGTDTQYF

abundance: .
d_gene: .
len: 13
v_gene: TRBV30
j_gene: TRBJ2-2
CDR3nt: TGTGCCTGGAACGCCGGGGGTACCGGGGAGCTGTTTTTT
CDR3aa: CAWNAGGTGELFF

abundance: few
d_gene: TRBD1
len: 16
v_gene: TRBV27
j_gene: TRBJ1-1
CDR3nt: TGTGCCAGCAGTTCGAGATTCGGACAGGTGAACACTGAAGCTTTCTTT
CDR3aa: CASSSRFGQVNTEAFF

abundance: medium-sized
d_gene: .
len: 12
v_gene: TRBV18
j_gene: TRBJ1-1
CDR3nt: TGTGCCAGCTCACAGGAGAACACTGAAGCTTTCTTT
CDR3aa: CASSQENTEAFF